This T cell receptor beta chain derives from a study of blood T cell repertoires in COVID-19. CDR1 LNHNV and CDR2 YYDKDF come from the germline V gene (reference sequence). After removal of 3 bases from V and 7 bases from J, the junction contained 17 bases not matched to a gene. This CDR3 is 18 amino acids long. In the authors' methods: Reference gene primer amplification gave estimated nucleated cell counts. Produced via immunoSEQ multiplex PCR; TCRdb's table is partial and in-frame only. For V, J and clone size, that table is used; D and trimming come from the DNA. The sample lists around 72,000 clones; more than 75% were seen once.

The chain has TRBV15 and TRBJ2-1; the match to TRBD2 covers 8 bases. The TCR sequence derives from a man aged 50-59 years with active COVID-19. Sequencing used peripheral blood. The CDR3 loop is CATSSVTSGWRGRNEQFF. In nucleotides, the CDR3 is TGTGCCACCAGCAGTGTCACTAGCGGCTGGAGGGGGAGGAATGAGCAGTTCTTC.